The 24 T cell receptor beta chains listed next were all sequenced from one sample in a study of T-cell memory formation after mild COVID-19. TCRdb processed the 5' RACE reads anew with MiXCR; each CDR3 protein has one entry. The sample contains nearly 200,000 distinct CDR3 sequences, roughly 18% of which appear only once. Sequenced material: PBMCs or a T cell subset sorted from them (not recorded which). These receptors were obtained from an adult woman who had mild COVID-19 (a few samples of this study predate the infection). Cell type and time point are not known.

The V call is TRBV7-8, the J call TRBJ2-2; unclear D gene. Trimming removed 1 base at V and 0 bases at J, with 3 bases between. Germline V gene data show CDR1 as SGHVS and CDR2 as FQNEAQ. The CDR3 extends over 14 amino acids. Written as DNA, the CDR3 is TGTGCCAGCAGCTTAGACGCGAACACCGGGGAGCTGTTTTTT. Translation gives CASSLDANTGELFF.

This clonotype appeared many times. CDR3 sequence reads: CASSLAGGFEQFF. CDR3 DNA: TGTGCCAGCTCTTTAGCGGGAGGGTTTGAGCAGTTCTTC. The chain has TRBV12-3 or TRBV12-4 and TRBJ2-1, with 11 bases matching TRBD2. This CDR3 has 13 residues. Trimming took 8 bases from V and 9 from J; bases not matched to a gene: 6.

The chain employs TRBV6-5 and TRBJ2-2; 7 bases match TRBD1. The CDR3 totals 13 residues. V shed 5 bases, J shed 6 bases, and the junction held 3 bases outside the gene matches. Germline-derived CDR1 and CDR2 are MNHEY and SVGAGI. The CDR3 coding sequence is TGTGCCAGCAGTACAGGGGTCGCCGGGGAGCTGTTTTTT. It translates to CASSTGVAGELFF.

This clonotype was seen a handful of times. The chain recombines TRBV5-1 with TRBJ2-7; D is possibly TRBD2 (6 bases). Germline loops: CDR1 SGHRS, CDR2 YFSETQ. Between the trimmed V and J ends, which lost 2 bases and 3 bases, there was a span of 27 bases. The CDR3 is made up of 19 amino acids. CDR3 in amino acids: CASSFSASVGGAFVYEQYF. In DNA, the CDR3 is TGCGCCAGCAGCTTTTCGGCTAGCGTAGGTGGGGCATTTGTCTACGAGCAGTACTTC.

The CDR3 region is CSVEGRQGSTEAFF. CDR3 sequence (DNA): TGCAGCGTTGAAGGGAGACAGGGGAGCACTGAAGCTTTCTTT. The rearrangement joins TRBV29-1 to TRBJ1-1; 8 bases are a match to TRBD1. Losses at the gene ends were 1 base for V and 4 bases for J; bases not matched to a gene: 5. This CDR3 is 14 amino acids long. Germline V gene data show CDR1 as SQVTM and CDR2 as ANQGSEA.

This chain links TRBV20-1 with TRBJ2-1; possible D gene TRBD2, 6 bases. The V end lost 6 bases, the J end lost 4 bases, and 16 bases lay between the germline ends. Germline V gene lookup returns CDR1 DFQATT and CDR2 SNEGSKA (reference sequence). This CDR3 spans 14 amino acids. The CDR3 nucleotides read TGCAGTGCAGATGGCGGGGATTTTTACAATGAGCAGTTCTTC. This codes for CSADGGDFYNEQFF.

This clonotype has only a few counts. The chain carries TRBV4-3 and TRBJ1-1, with a possible D match to TRBD1 (6 bases). Trimming cost V 0 bases and J 4 bases, with 12 bases left between them. The CDR3 runs to 15 residues. CDR1 LGHNA and CDR2 YSLEER come from the germline V gene. In DNA form, the CDR3 reads TGCGCCAGCAGCCAAGAGGCAGGGGTTGGCACTGAAGCTTTCTTT. Encoded protein: CASSQEAGVGTEAFF.

This clonotype was found a few times. V gene TRBV18 combines with J gene TRBJ2-2, with a possible D match to TRBD1 (7 bases). V was clipped by 3 bases and J by 4 bases, with 15 bases between them. The CDR3 length is 16 residues. Germline CDR1 and CDR2: KGHSH and LQKENI. The CDR3 DNA follows: TGTGCCAGCTCACCCCGGACAGGAGGGAGCACCGGGGAGCTGTTTTTT. Its translation: CASSPRTGGSTGELFF.

The V and J genes are TRBV18 and TRBJ1-4, with 7 nucleotides matching TRBD1. Trimming cost V 2 bases and J 7 bases; bases outside gene matches: 7. This CDR3 has 15 amino acids. Germline V lookup: CDR1 KGHSH, CDR2 LQKENI. DNA of the CDR3: TGTGCCAGCTCACCATTGACAGGGACGGCTGAAAAACTGTTTTTT. Translation gives CASSPLTGTAEKLFF.

V usage is TRBV9 and J usage is TRBJ1-2; 7 nucleotides agree with TRBD1. The CDR3 has 14 amino acids. Germline V gene lookup returns CDR1 SGDLS and CDR2 YYNGEE. The V gene end was trimmed by 3 bases and the J gene end by 6 bases; junction bases not matched to a gene: 8. In DNA, the CDR3 is TGTGCCAGCAGCGCGAACAGGGGCTGGAATGGCTACACCTTC. This translates into CASSANRGWNGYTF. Based on the CDR3 plus reference TRBV9 and TRBJ1-2, the full variable domain is DSGVTQTPKHLITATGQRVTLRCSPRSGDLSVYWYQQSLDQGLQFLIQYYNGEERAKGNILERFSAQQFPDLHSELNLSSLELGDSALYFCASSANRGWNGYTFGSGTRLTVV.

This rearrangement joins TRBV7-6 to TRBJ2-5; D perhaps matches TRBD1 (5 bases). The CDR3 contains 15 residues. Per germline, CDR1 SGHVS and CDR2 FNYEAQ. With 4 bases removed from V and 5 bases from J, the gap between germline ends came to 17 bases. CDR3 sequence: CASSSATAVRETQYF. In nucleotides, the CDR3 is TGTGCCAGCAGCTCAGCGACAGCAGTCCGGGAGACCCAGTACTTC.

J is TRBJ1-2 and V is TRBV12-5; maybe TRBD1 (5 bases). The germline V gene encodes CDR1 LGHNT and CDR2 FRNRAP. Trimming cost V 2 bases and J 3 bases, with 13 bases left between them. The CDR3 sequence is 15 residues long. The CDR3 is CASGLWDPGDYGYTF. The CDR3, as DNA: TGTGCTAGTGGTTTGTGGGACCCCGGGGACTATGGCTACACCTTC.

The V gene is TRBV4-1, the J gene TRBJ1-2; D is unresolved. V dropped 0 bases and J dropped 2 bases, with 10 bases sitting between them. Germline V gives CDR1 MGHRA, CDR2 YSYEKL. This CDR3 is 15 amino acids long. In nucleotides, the CDR3 is TGCGCCAGCAGCCAAGATCTGGTAGCGAACTATGGCTACACCTTC. It specifies CASSQDLVANYGYTF.

A few counts support this clonotype. The chain joins TRBV5-1 to TRBJ2-7; D gene ambiguous. In germline, CDR1 is SGHRS, CDR2 YFSETQ. The CDR3 spans 13 residues. V was trimmed by 0 bases and J by 6 bases, leaving 10 bases between them. CDR3 protein: CASSLEVSGEQYF. CDR3 DNA sequence: TGCGCCAGCAGCTTGGAAGTATCAGGCGAGCAGTACTTC.

To note about this clonotype: One end of the junction varies from germline; a read error may be responsible. The rearrangement uses TRBV2 and TRBJ2-7; no definite D call. The CDR3 consists of 10 residues. Germline CDR1 and CDR2: SNHLY and FYNNEI. The CDR3 spells CASSQAEQYF. The CDR3 nucleotides read TGTGCCAGCAGTCAAGCCGAGCAGTACTTC.

V is TRBV7-8 and J is TRBJ1-1; D unresolved. This CDR3 comprises 15 residues. CDR1 SGHVS and CDR2 FQNEAQ come from the germline V gene. V was clipped by 5 bases and J by 2 bases, with 15 bases between them. CDR3 sequence reads: CASSLRVTANTEAFF. The CDR3 DNA is TGTGCCAGCAGCCTGAGGGTCACAGCAAACACTGAAGCTTTCTTT.

The sample holds a few counts of this clonotype. V usage is TRBV15 and J usage is TRBJ2-3, with D unresolved. Germline V gives CDR1 LNHNV, CDR2 YYDKDF (reference sequence). Trimming pared 0 bases from V and 6 bases from J, leaving 7 bases between. CDR3 size: 13 residues. The DNA for the CDR3 is TGTGCCACCAGCAGAGATCCGCCGGATACGCAGTATTTT. Its protein product is CATSRDPPDTQYF.

Here the CDR3 reads CSAPVAGRSYNEQFF. The DNA of the CDR3 is TGCAGTGCGCCCGTAGCGGGACGGTCCTACAATGAGCAGTTCTTC. This sequence joins TRBV20-1 and TRBJ2-1; TRBD2 aligns across 8 bases. There are 15 residues in the CDR3. CDR1 and CDR2 from the germline V gene are DFQATT and SNEGSKA (reference sequence). J gave up 1 base and V 6 bases, and 8 bases lay outside the gene matches.

This clonotype was seen only a few times. This chain connects TRBV12-3 or TRBV12-4 to TRBJ1-6; 7 bases agree with TRBD1. The length of the CDR3 is 16 residues. J was trimmed by 7 bases and V by 3 bases; bases with no gene match: 9. The CDR3 sequence is CASSLTRTGRNSPLHF. In nucleotides, the CDR3 is TGTGCCAGCAGTTTGACCAGGACAGGCAGAAATTCACCCCTCCACTTT.

V usage is TRBV14 and J usage is TRBJ2-7; tentatively, D is TRBD1 or TRBD2 (5 bases each). V lost 4 bases and J 13 bases, leaving 23 bases between the germline ends. Germline V gene sequence: CDR1 SGHDN, CDR2 FVKESK. The CDR3 runs to 14 residues. CDR3 coding DNA: TGTGCCAGCAGCCCCTATGGGACCTCTAGCCCGCCCTACTTC. It yields the protein CASSPYGTSSPPYF.

This clonotype has just a few counts. J is TRBJ1-5 and V is TRBV20-1; weak D call: TRBD1 (6 bases). This CDR3 spans 15 amino acids. The germline V and J ends were trimmed by 1 base and 5 bases, with 15 bases remaining between them. Per germline, CDR1 DFQATT and CDR2 SNEGSKA (reference sequence). The CDR3 DNA sequence: TGCAGTGCTAGAGGGACAGTGGGGGCTTATCAGCCCCAGCATTTT. Translation gives CSARGTVGAYQPQHF.

This clonotype has ten or more counts. The gene calls are TRBV11-2 and TRBJ2-3; TRBD2 is a possible D gene (6 bases). Germline lookup yields CDR1 SGHAT and CDR2 FQNNGV. CDR3 size: 18 residues. V lost 3 bases, J lost 1 base, and 20 bases lay in between. The CDR3 bases are TGTGCCAGCAGCTTCTACTTATGGTCCGGCGGGGGCACAGATACGCAGTATTTT. Residues: CASSFYLWSGGGTDTQYF.

CDR3 residues: CASSSGPLNEKLFF. The CDR3 DNA sequence: TGTGCCAGCAGTTCAGGGCCACTAAATGAAAAACTGTTTTTT. This chain uses TRBV6-5 with TRBJ1-4; a possible D gene is TRBD1 (5 bases). The CDR3 extends over 14 amino acids. The germline V and J ends were trimmed by 4 bases and 5 bases, with 11 bases remaining between them. Germline V gives CDR1 MNHEY, CDR2 SVGAGI.

CDR3 sequence: CASSLDGLRGYTF. CDR3 coding DNA: TGTGCCAGCAGTTTAGATGGCCTTCGGGGCTACACCTTC. The V gene is TRBV12-3 or TRBV12-4, the J gene TRBJ1-2; no clear D gene. The CDR3 spans 13 residues. V lost 1 base, J lost 8 bases, and 11 bases lay in between.